This T cell receptor (beta chain) came from a study of T cell repertoires in cytomegalovirus infection. MiXCR, applied by TCRdb to the reads, yields one record per CDR3 protein. The sample includes 290,000 or so distinct CDR3 sequences, about a tenth of them seen just once. The germline V gene encodes CDR1 DFQATT and CDR2 SNEGSKA (reference sequence). The V and J ends lost 1 base and 7 bases respectively, with 17 bases between them. The CDR3 is 16 residues long. This clonotype was seen ten or more times. This TCR came from a human donor in good health (CMV status not recorded). Some clones in this sample may be carry-over from other donors' samples. Sequencing was performed on PBMCs. The rearrangement joins TRBV20-1 to TRBJ1-6; the D is unclear. CDR3 region: CSARVPPFTENSPLHF. DNA for the CDR3: TGCAGTGCTAGAGTCCCTCCATTTACGGAGAATTCACCCCTCCACTTT.